The rows below give T cell receptor beta chains drawn from one sample of a study of blood T cells in healthy people across ages. TCRdb passed the 5' RACE reads through MiXCR, listing each CDR3 protein once. The table shows more than 800,000 distinct CDR3 sequences, with about 30% occurring only once. Sequenced input: blood. The receptors stem from a woman aged 80 or older in good health. Both conserved end residues are part of each CDR3. D genes are given only for firm matches. Clone size appears in some rows only: once, few, many, or a class for an expanded clone.

>many|TRBJ2-5|-|TRBV7-2
CASSLGHGGETQYF
TGTGCCAGCAGCCTCGGACACGGCGGAGAGACCCAGTACTTC
>many|TRBJ2-5|TRBD2|TRBV7-2
CASSLDGRGAQETQYF
TGTGCCAGCAGCTTAGATGGGCGGGGGGCACAAGAGACCCAGTACTTC
>-|TRBJ2-3|TRBD2|TRBV30
CAWSRLAGGHGDTQYF
TGTGCCTGGAGTCGACTAGCGGGGGGCCACGGGGATACGCAGTATTTT
>many|TRBJ1-5|-|TRBV4-3
CASSQEVAQASNQPQHF
TGCGCCAGCAGCCAAGAGGTCGCACAGGCGAGCAATCAGCCCCAGCATTTT
>-|TRBJ2-5|-|TRBV2
CASSGGAVETQYF
TGTGCCAGCAGTGGGGGGGCGGTAGAGACCCAGTACTTC
>-|TRBJ2-1|-|TRBV2
CASSRTGGSSYNEQFF
TGTGCCAGCAGCCGAACGGGGGGCAGCTCCTACAATGAGCAGTTCTTC
>many|TRBJ1-2|TRBD1|TRBV29-1
CSVLQGAGGYTF
TGCAGCGTTCTCCAGGGGGCGGGAGGCTACACCTTC
>many|TRBJ2-3|-|TRBV6-5
CASSYRAGGAITDTQYF
TGTGCCAGCAGTTACCGGGCAGGGGGGGCCATCACAGATACGCAGTATTTT
>-|TRBJ1-1|TRBD1|TRBV7-2
CASSTTGQGIPNTEAFF
TGTGCCAGCAGCACCACGGGACAGGGAATCCCTAACACTGAAGCTTTCTTT
>many|TRBJ2-1|-|TRBV18
CASSPLERSYNEQFF
TGTGCCAGCTCACCACTGGAGCGCTCCTACAATGAGCAGTTCTTC
>-|TRBJ2-1|TRBD2|TRBV3-1
CASSQDSAGGRYEQFF
TGTGCCAGCAGCCAAGACTCAGCGGGAGGGCGGTATGAGCAGTTCTTC
>many|TRBJ2-1|-|TRBV5-1
CASSLLRGAEQFF
TGCGCCAGCAGCTTGCTTAGAGGGGCTGAGCAGTTCTTC
>-|TRBJ2-5|-|TRBV10-2
CASIPDQQETQYF
TGCGCCAGCATCCCCGACCAGCAAGAGACCCAGTACTTC
>few|TRBJ2-5|-|TRBV25-1
CASAWALETQYF
TGTGCCAGCGCTTGGGCCTTGGAGACCCAGTACTTC
>-|TRBJ2-3|TRBD1|TRBV27
CASRTAGGYTDTQYF
TGTGCCAGCAGGACGGCAGGGGGCTACACAGATACGCAGTATTTT
>-|TRBJ1-2|TRBD1|TRBV6-2/TRBV6-3
CASSYSRQGIPNYGYTF
TGTGCCAGCAGTTACTCGAGACAGGGGATCCCTAACTATGGCTACACCTTC
>-|TRBJ2-7|-|TRBV6-5
CASSYSSRSTYEQYF
TGTGCCAGCAGTTACTCGTCTCGCAGTACCTACGAGCAGTACTTC
>many|TRBJ2-5|TRBD2|TRBV6-5
CASSYSLPSGGAGETQYF
TGTGCCAGCAGTTACTCGCTTCCTAGCGGGGGGGCAGGAGAGACCCAGTACTTC
>many|TRBJ2-1|TRBD2|TRBV30
CAWTRGTSGASVEQFF
TGTGCCTGGACCCGGGGGACTAGCGGGGCCTCCGTTGAGCAGTTCTTC
>once|TRBJ1-1|-|TRBV20-1
CSAGSGNTEAFF
TGCAGTGCTGGCAGTGGCAACACTGAAGCTTTCTTT